These 23 T cell receptor beta chains originate from one sample sequenced in a study of regulatory T cells in long-lasting Graves disease (dated by TCRdb to 2020 to 2022). Libraries came from multiplex PCR. The sequencer was an Illumina HiSeq 4000. To build TCR beta libraries, CDR3 regions were amplified by Arm-PCR using iRepertoire HTBI primers. Starting from the raw public reads, TCRdb applied fastp trimming at Q25, assembled clones with MiXCR and retained in-frame beta chains. CDR3 protein duplicates are merged, each entry listing the most common genes and DNA. Within this sample are under 450,000 distinct CDR3 sequences, with 12% of them counted one time only. The biggest ten clones account for over 15% of the sample. This sample's time point label indicates: newly diagnosed GD, antithyroid drugs for less than 3 months. For both TCR sequencing and RNA sequencing, RNA was extracted from PBMCs using TRIzol.

The sample was also linked to a second study, of T cells in Graves' hyperthyroidism and ophthalmopathy.

The material was peripheral blood mononuclear cells (PBMCs), obtained at new diagnosis, from a patient treated with antithyroid drugs. These receptors were taken from a woman aged 18-29 years with Graves disease. Donor details come from another sample of the same person, matched by shared clones.

This clonotype was observed at least ten times. The chain has TRBV2 and TRBJ2-1; D is uncertain. The germline gives CDR1 SNHLY, CDR2 FYNNEI. Trimming shortened V by 5 bases and J by 1 base, and 12 bases separated the two germline ends. This CDR3 is built from 15 residues. CDR3 DNA: TGTGCCAGCAGTTGGACCCCAAGTTCCTACAATGAGCAGTTCTTC. It yields the protein CASSWTPSSYNEQFF.

This clonotype was recorded at least ten times. The V gene is TRBV12-3 or TRBV12-4, the J gene TRBJ1-4, with a possible D match to TRBD1 (5 bases). The CDR3 consists of 14 residues. The V end was cut by 0 bases, the J end by 8 bases, with 10 bases between. The CDR3 loop is CASSLAYRTEKLFF. The DNA of the CDR3 is TGTGCCAGCAGTTTAGCGTACCGGACAGAAAAACTGTTTTTT.

This clonotype has a count of ten or more. The chain has TRBV10-2 and TRBJ2-4; 9 bases map to TRBD1. Germline CDR1 reads WSHSY; CDR2 reads SAAADI. CDR3 size: 14 residues. The ends lost 4 bases at V and 8 bases at J; junction bases unmatched: 6. CDR3 nucleotides: TGCGCCAGCAGTGGAACAGGGGGCTTAGACATTCAGTACTTC. It specifies CASSGTGGLDIQYF.

In its sample, this clonotype was seen many times. This chain links TRBV6-1 with TRBJ2-5; D remains unclear. Germline lookup yields CDR1 MNHNS and CDR2 SASEGT. Between the trimmed V and J ends, which lost 5 bases and 3 bases, there was a span of 7 bases. This CDR3 contains 12 residues. CDR3 DNA sequence: TGTGCCAGCAGTCCCAGGAAAGAGACCCAGTACTTC. Translated: CASSPRKETQYF.

This chain uses TRBV4-2 with TRBJ1-1; unclear D gene. The CDR3 has 15 residues. CDR1 LGHNA and CDR2 YNFKEQ come from the germline V gene. Trimming left V 0 bases short and J 0 bases short, with 8 bases between. The CDR3 DNA reads as TGTGCCAGCAGCCAAGATTCCGTCGTGAACACTGAAGCTTTCTTT. Protein product: CASSQDSVVNTEAFF.

The sample holds many counts of this clonotype. The V gene is TRBV12-3 or TRBV12-4, the J gene TRBJ2-5, with D perhaps TRBD1 (6 bases). V shed 5 bases and J shed 5 bases, with 9 bases lying between them. CDR3 length equals 12 residues. CDR3 nucleotides: TGTGCCAGCAGTGGGGACAAGGAGACCCAGTACTTC. It yields the protein CASSGDKETQYF.

This clonotype has ten or more counts. The chain links TRBV12-3 or TRBV12-4 to TRBJ2-5; D gene uncertain. The CDR3 contains 14 residues. Trimming took 7 bases from V and 2 from J, leaving 14 bases between them. Here the CDR3 DNA reads TGTGCCAGCAAAGAATCGGTGGGACAAGAGACCCAGTACTTC. As protein: CASKESVGQETQYF.

Turning to this clonotype: A far larger clone is one base from this, pointing to a likely read error. The chain has TRBV20-1 and TRBJ2-3; 7 bases agree with TRBD1. CDR3 length: 15 amino acids. CDR1 is DFQATT, CDR2 SNEGSKA, per germline (reference sequence). CDR3 loop: CSAQETGKGAETRYF. CDR3 bases: TGCAGTGCCCAAGAGACAGGGAAGGGAGCAGAGACCCGGTACTTC.

This clonotype was detected only a few times. This rearrangement joins TRBV7-2 to TRBJ1-6, with a possible D match to TRBD1 (6 bases). This CDR3 has 15 residues. Trimming shortened V by 0 bases and J by 7 bases, and 10 bases separated the two germline ends. Germline V CDR1 and CDR2: SGHTA, FQGNSA. The CDR3 coding sequence is TGTGCCAGCAGCTTAGCGGGGGGCTCGAATTCACCCCTCCACTTT. As protein: CASSLAGGSNSPLHF.

The chain employs TRBV4-3 and TRBJ1-1; D possibly corresponds to TRBD1 (5 bases). Germline V lookup: CDR1 LGHNA, CDR2 YSLEER. The CDR3 runs to 15 residues. V lost 0 bases, J lost 5 bases, and 13 bases lay in between. The CDR3 DNA reads as TGCGCCAGCAGCCAAGAGGGGACGGTGCGGACTGAAGCTTTCTTT. Its protein is CASSQEGTVRTEAFF.

As for this clonotype: This may come from a read error, since a much larger clone is one base off. The chain combines TRBV20-1 with TRBJ2-5, with TRBD2 matching over 10 bases. With the DNA end fitting TRBJ2-1 better, the J assignment may be wrong. This CDR3 contains 18 residues. CDR1 DFQATT and CDR2 SNEGSKA come from the germline V gene (reference sequence). CDR3 bases: TGCAGTGCTAGAGATAACTGGCTGCCAGCGGGGGGGCAGGATGAGCAGTTCTTC. Translation: CSARDNWLPAGGQDEQFF.

This clonotype was counted at least ten times. CDR3 nucleotides: TGTGCCAGCAGCTCGTCGGGGACTAAAGACGAGCAGTACTTC. Protein sequence: CASSSSGTKDEQYF. This chain uses TRBV7-9 with TRBJ2-7; the match to TRBD2 covers 7 bases. This CDR3 is built from 14 residues. The trim removed 4 bases at V and 5 bases at J, leaving 8 bases unmatched. Germline V lookup: CDR1 SEHNR, CDR2 FQNEAQ (reference sequence).

This clonotype was observed many times. The V gene is TRBV6-2 or TRBV6-3, the J gene TRBJ2-7; D is unclear. The CDR3 spans 13 residues. Per germline, CDR1 MNHEY and CDR2 SVGEGT. V was trimmed by 6 bases and J by 4 bases, leaving 13 bases between them. CDR3 DNA sequence: TGTGCCAGCAGCCACCTAAGCTTTTACGAGCAGTACGTC. Amino acid sequence: CASSHLSFYEQYV.

A word on this clonotype: A far larger clone is one nucleotide away, so this likely arose from a read error. This chain links TRBV7-2 with TRBJ1-1, with D unresolved. This CDR3 is built from 15 residues. The ends were cut back, 3 bases at V and 1 base at J, with 12 bases in the middle. Germline V CDR1 and CDR2: SGHTA, FQGNSA. The CDR3 DNA follows: TGTGCCAGCAGCTTTGCCGGGTGGGGGAACACTGAAGCTTTCTTT. Its translation is CASSFAGWGNTEAFF.

The rearrangement links TRBV6-2 or TRBV6-3 to TRBJ2-7; 13 positions agree with TRBD2. This CDR3 comprises 16 residues. Germline V lookup: CDR1 MNHEY, CDR2 SVGEGT. The trim removed 1 base at V and 5 bases at J, leaving 5 bases unmatched. The CDR3 protein is CASSYWTSGRWHEQYF. CDR3 nucleotide sequence: TGTGCCAGCAGTTACTGGACTAGCGGGAGATGGCACGAGCAGTACTTC.

At least ten counts were recorded for this clonotype. The gene calls are TRBV6-2 or TRBV6-3 and TRBJ2-3; D not certain. V lost 0 bases to trimming and J lost 2 bases, with 9 bases between them. The CDR3 is 15 amino acids. CDR1 and CDR2 (germline): MNHEY, SVGEGT. CDR3 coding DNA: TGTGCCAGCAGTTACTCGAATACAGTCACAGATACGCAGTATTTT. This codes for CASSYSNTVTDTQYF.

This clonotype came up many times. The chain is built from TRBV28 and TRBJ1-5, with a weak D call TRBD1 (5 bases). V was shortened by 6 bases and J by 6 bases, with 9 bases between the two germline ends. This CDR3 has 12 amino acids. Germline V CDR1 and CDR2: MDHEN, SYDVKM. The chain's CDR3 is CASSRDSQPQHF. As DNA, the CDR3 is TGTGCCAGCAGCCGTGACAGTCAGCCCCAGCATTTT.

This sequence joins TRBV29-1 and TRBJ2-7; D ambiguous. The CDR3 sequence is 12 residues long. With 7 bases removed from V and 2 bases from J, the gap between germline ends came to 12 bases. Germline assignment: CDR1 SQVTM and CDR2 ANQGSEA. CDR3 nucleotide sequence: TGCAGCGCTGGGTTATCTCCCTACGAGCAGTACGTC. Translating it yields CSAGLSPYEQYV.

A few counts support this clonotype. This sequence joins TRBV20-1 and TRBJ2-7; D gene unclear. V was pared by 2 bases and J by 3 bases, with 14 bases between. In germline, CDR1 is DFQATT, CDR2 SNEGSKA (reference sequence). CDR3 length: 14 amino acids. The CDR3 DNA reads as TGCAGTGCTAGACCTTCCGGGCCGCACTACGAGCAGTACTTC. This codes for CSARPSGPHYEQYF.

V usage is TRBV4-1 and J usage is TRBJ2-1; unclear D gene. The CDR3 has 17 residues. The germline gives CDR1 MGHRA, CDR2 YSYEKL. V lost 0 bases, J lost 6 bases, and 18 bases lay in between. As DNA, the CDR3 is TGCGCCAGCAGCCAAGATCCCCAACCTCTGCCCAGCAATGAGCAGTTCTTC. Residues: CASSQDPQPLPSNEQFF.

This clonotype was observed at least ten times. V and J are TRBV20-1 and TRBJ2-3; D gene ambiguous. Per the germline V gene, CDR1 is DFQATT and CDR2 is SNEGSKA (reference sequence). The CDR3 has 12 amino acids. V lost 2 bases, J lost 4 bases, and 7 bases lay in between. The CDR3 region has the DNA TGCAGTGCTAGACCCCCAGCAGATACGCAGTATTTT. Translating it yields CSARPPADTQYF.

This clonotype was seen ten or more times. The V gene is TRBV13, the J gene TRBJ2-7; 14 positions agree with TRBD2. Germline values: CDR1 PRHDT, CDR2 FYEKMQ (reference sequence). The CDR3 runs to 21 residues. Trimming cost V 2 bases and J 0 bases; bases outside gene matches: 15. The CDR3: CASSLKIRSGTSGRGSYEQYF. The CDR3 nucleotides read TGTGCCAGCAGCTTAAAAATTCGTTCGGGGACTAGCGGGAGAGGCTCCTACGAGCAGTACTTC.

The table lists this clonotype with many counts. The chain has TRBV20-1 and TRBJ1-2; D is uncertain. CDR3 length equals 15 residues. Per the germline V gene, CDR1 is DFQATT and CDR2 is SNEGSKA (reference sequence). V lost 2 bases, J lost 5 bases, and 18 bases lay in between. The chain's CDR3 is CSARRFGPGRYGYTF. CDR3 nucleotides: TGCAGTGCTAGACGGTTCGGACCGGGTCGGTATGGCTACACCTTC.